This TCR beta chain was observed in a study of blood T cell repertoires in COVID-19. Study summary: There were acute and convalescent COVID-19 samples, and they came from the United States, Italy and Spain.

A single count supports this clone. CDR3 size: 15 residues. V shed 6 bases, J shed 2 bases, and the junction held 6 bases outside the gene matches. Germline V lookup: CDR1 SGHAT, CDR2 FQNNGV. Only in-frame clones appear in the TCRdb table, and some are missing; sequencing was by immunoSEQ multiplex PCR. The sample lists approximately 190,000 clones; under 90% were seen once. This chain uses TRBV11-2 with TRBJ2-4, with TRBD2 identical over 8 bases. This TCR was recovered from a young man with active or convalescent COVID-19. Material for sequencing was peripheral blood. In DNA, the CDR3 is TGTGCCAGCAGGATGCGCGGGGGGACCAAAAACATTCAGTACTTC. Protein product: CASRMRGGTKNIQYF.